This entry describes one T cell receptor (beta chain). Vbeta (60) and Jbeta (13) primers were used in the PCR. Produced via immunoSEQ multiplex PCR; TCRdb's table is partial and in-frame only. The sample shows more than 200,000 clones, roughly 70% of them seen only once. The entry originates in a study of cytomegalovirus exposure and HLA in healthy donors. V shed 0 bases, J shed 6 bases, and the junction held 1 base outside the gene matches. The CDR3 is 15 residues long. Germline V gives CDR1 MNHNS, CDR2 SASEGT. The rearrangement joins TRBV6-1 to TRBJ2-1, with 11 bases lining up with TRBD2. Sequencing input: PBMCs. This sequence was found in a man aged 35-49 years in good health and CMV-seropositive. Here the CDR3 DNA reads TGTGCCAGCAGTGAAGCTAGCGGGGGGGCCAATGAGCAGTTCTTC. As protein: CASSEASGGANEQFF.